The 28 T cell receptor beta chains in this list originate from one sample, sequenced in a study of neurological immune-mediated disorders. TCRdb analysed the 5' RACE reads with MiXCR anew, one entry per CDR3 protein. The table records some 57,000 distinct CDR3 sequences, 4% to 6% of them present only once. The sequenced sample consisted of PBMCs. These TCRs come from a woman aged 45-60 years with multiple sclerosis.

This clonotype was seen at least ten times. V gene TRBV5-1 combines with J gene TRBJ2-7; D is ambiguous. Germline CDR1 is SGHRS and CDR2 is YFSETQ. V was cut by 1 base and J by 2 bases, with 7 bases left in between. This CDR3 comprises 13 residues. The CDR3 loop is CASSLKGAYEQYF. The CDR3, as DNA: TGCGCCAGCAGCTTGAAGGGCGCCTACGAGCAGTACTTC.

This clonotype was observed at least ten times. The CDR3 spells CASSSPAGTEAFF. CDR3 coding DNA: TGCGCCAGCAGCTCGCCGGCAGGCACTGAAGCTTTCTTT. The chain uses TRBV5-1 and TRBJ1-1; unclear D gene. The CDR3 length is 13 residues. V lost 3 bases and J 4 bases, leaving 10 bases between the germline ends. From germline, CDR1 is SGHRS and CDR2 YFSETQ.

This clonotype was picked up many times. The chain links TRBV28 to TRBJ2-2; 9 bases are shared with TRBD2. Germline CDR1 and CDR2: MDHEN and SYDVKM. With V trimmed by 1 base and J by 3 bases, 3 bases remained unmatched. The CDR3 is 16 amino acids. CDR3 region: CASSLLSSGDTGELFF. Written as DNA, the CDR3 is TGTGCCAGCAGTTTATTATCTAGCGGGGACACCGGGGAGCTGTTTTTT.

Many counts were recorded for this clonotype. This rearrangement joins TRBV20-1 to TRBJ2-1; tentatively, D is TRBD1 or TRBD2 (6 bases each). Trimming took off 3 bases at V and 8 bases at J, with 17 bases between the two ends. This CDR3 has 14 amino acids. Germline CDR1 is DFQATT and CDR2 is SNEGSKA (reference sequence). CDR3 protein: CSASLRTEGDEQFF. Written as DNA, the CDR3 is TGCAGTGCTAGCCTCAGGACGGAGGGGGATGAGCAGTTCTTC.

This clonotype showed up many times. The chain combines TRBV7-9 with TRBJ1-2; D gene uncertain. Trimming pared 4 bases from V and 6 bases from J, leaving 12 bases between. This CDR3 comprises 13 residues. Germline V gene data show CDR1 as SEHNR and CDR2 as FQNEAQ (reference sequence). CDR3 sequence: CASSSLSSNGYTF. The CDR3 coding sequence is TGTGCCAGCAGCTCGCTTAGCAGTAATGGCTACACCTTC.

This clonotype was recorded many times. V gene TRBV29-1 combines with J gene TRBJ1-3, with D possibly being TRBD1 (5 bases). In germline, CDR1 is SQVTM, CDR2 ANQGSEA. The V gene lost 7 bases and the J gene lost 4 bases, with 11 bases spanning the gap. This CDR3 comprises 12 residues. CDR3 bases: TGCAGCGCCAGGGTATCAGGAAACACCATATATTTT. As protein: CSARVSGNTIYF.

This clonotype has at least ten counts. The J gene is TRBJ2-4, the V gene TRBV6-5, with a tentative D call TRBD1 (6 bases). This CDR3 has 17 residues. With 6 bases removed from V and 3 bases from J, the gap between germline ends came to 21 bases. Looked up from germline, CDR1 is MNHEY and CDR2 is SVGAGI. The CDR3 reads CASRMDSWGSGKNIQYF. The CDR3 DNA follows: TGTGCCAGCAGAATGGACAGTTGGGGGTCGGGCAAAAACATTCAGTACTTC.

There are many counts of this clonotype. V usage is TRBV7-9 and J usage is TRBJ1-1; TRBD1 might be the D (5 bases). Per the germline V gene, CDR1 is SEHNR and CDR2 is FQNEAQ (reference sequence). The CDR3 runs 14 residues. Deletions cut 7 bases from V and 1 base from J, with 13 bases between. The CDR3, as DNA: TGTGCCAGCACCATAATGCAGGGGAACACTGAAGCTTTCTTT. It encodes CASTIMQGNTEAFF. The variable domain in full, completed from reference TRBV7-9 and TRBJ1-1, reads DTGVSQNPRHKITKRGQNVTFRCDPISEHNRLYWYRQTLGQGPEFLTYFQNEAQLEKSRLLSDRFSAERPKGSFSTLEIQRTEQGDSAMYLCASTIMQGNTEAFFGQGTRLTVV.

Ten or more counts support this clonotype. This chain connects TRBV7-3 to TRBJ1-1, with D unclear. Trimming stripped 5 bases from V and 4 bases from J, with 11 bases between. Germline CDR1 is SGHTA and CDR2 is FQGTGA. This CDR3 region has 13 residues. The CDR3 spells CASSPTYSTEAFF. CDR3 nucleotide sequence: TGTGCCAGCAGCCCTACCTACAGCACTGAAGCTTTCTTT.

This clonotype has at least ten counts. The gene calls are TRBV21-1 and TRBJ2-1; the tabulated D call, TRBD2, remains unverified against the DNA. TRBV21-1 is a known pseudogene. The CDR3 totals 14 residues. CDR3 sequence (DNA): TGTGCCAACCCGGCCATCCTCTCCTACAATGAGCAGTTCTTC. Its protein is CANPAILSYNEQFF.

This clonotype was observed many times. The chain combines TRBV3-1 with TRBJ2-7, with TRBD1 matching over 7 bases. The CDR3 is 16 amino acids. Trimming removed 6 bases from V and 3 bases from J; junction bases left unmatched: 14. In germline, CDR1 is LGHDT, CDR2 YNNKEL (reference sequence). DNA for the CDR3: TGTGCCAGCAGTTCAAGGTGGGGGACAGAAGACTACGAGCAGTACTTC. Translation: CASSSRWGTEDYEQYF.

This clonotype was recorded many times. This sequence joins TRBV5-1 and TRBJ2-5; TRBD2 might be the D (6 bases). Germline V gene lookup returns CDR1 SGHRS and CDR2 YFSETQ. The ends were cut back, 4 bases at V and 2 bases at J, with 12 bases in the middle. The CDR3 extends over 14 amino acids. CDR3 protein: CASSLRGLQETQYF. CDR3 in DNA: TGCGCCAGCAGCCTACGAGGACTACAAGAGACCCAGTACTTC.

This clonotype came up many times. CDR3 protein: CASSTGPGNTIYF. Written as DNA, the CDR3 is TGTGCCAGCAGTACAGGGCCTGGAAACACCATATATTTT. The chain employs TRBV6-1 and TRBJ1-3, with TRBD1 as a possible D gene (6 bases). CDR3 length equals 13 residues. The V gene lost 5 bases and the J gene lost 2 bases, with 7 bases spanning the gap. The V gene's germline CDR1 is MNHNS and CDR2 SASEGT.

This clonotype was seen many times. This chain links TRBV6-5 with TRBJ2-5; possible D gene TRBD1, 6 bases. The CDR3 has 12 residues. Germline CDR1 MNHEY, CDR2 SVGAGI. Trimming shortened V by 8 bases and J by 5 bases, and 12 bases separated the two germline ends. The CDR3 loop is CASGTGSETQYF. The DNA of the CDR3 is TGTGCCAGCGGTACAGGGTCGGAGACCCAGTACTTC.

This clonotype was seen ten or more times. The V gene is TRBV6-5, the J gene TRBJ2-7; D not certain. Trimming stripped 7 bases from V and 2 bases from J, with 9 bases between. This CDR3 spans 12 amino acids. The germline gives CDR1 MNHEY, CDR2 SVGAGI. The DNA for the CDR3 is TGTGCCAGCAACGGACCCACCTACGAGCAGTACGTC. Encoded protein: CASNGPTYEQYV.

Ten or more counts support this clonotype. The rearrangement links TRBV28 to TRBJ2-3; TRBD2 matches 12 bases. J lost 5 bases, V lost 3 bases, and 9 bases had no gene match. Germline V gene lookup returns CDR1 MDHEN and CDR2 SYDVKM. The CDR3 length is 17 residues. This CDR3 is CASSLRKTSGGGDTQYF. CDR3 DNA: TGTGCCAGCAGTTTGAGAAAGACTAGCGGGGGTGGAGATACGCAGTATTTT.

This clonotype was counted many times. This chain connects TRBV12-3 or TRBV12-4 to TRBJ2-3; 11 nucleotides line up with TRBD2. With 4 bases clipped from V and 3 bases from J, the junction kept 9 bases outside the gene matches. This CDR3 has 17 amino acids. DNA of the CDR3: TGTGCCAGCAGTTCTAGCGTTAGCGGGAGGGGTACAGATACGCAGTATTTT. It codes for CASSSSVSGRGTDTQYF.

This clonotype was observed at least ten times. The chain uses TRBV7-9 and TRBJ2-7; TRBD1 is a possible D gene (5 bases). This CDR3 comprises 14 residues. V was trimmed by 1 base and J by 0 bases, leaving 7 bases between them. Looked up from germline, CDR1 is SEHNR and CDR2 is FQNEAQ (reference sequence). CDR3 sequence: CASSLVGDSYEQYF. As DNA, the CDR3 is TGTGCCAGCAGCTTAGTAGGGGACTCCTACGAGCAGTACTTC.

This clonotype was seen a few times. The junction departs from the called germline gene at one end, perhaps through a read error. The chain couples TRBV5-1 to TRBJ1-5; the match to TRBD1 covers 9 bases. The CDR3 runs 14 residues. CDR1 and CDR2 (germline): SGHRS, YFSETQ. DNA for the CDR3: TGCGCCAGCAGTAGAACAGGGGGCAATCAGCCCCAGAATTTT. This sequence encodes CASSRTGGNQPQNF.

In this sample, this clonotype turned up many times. The chain is built from TRBV5-1 and TRBJ2-1; TRBD1 agrees at 7 bases. The CDR3 totals 15 residues. Germline CDR1 and CDR2: SGHRS and YFSETQ. The trim removed 4 bases at V and 5 bases at J, leaving 9 bases unmatched. The CDR3 DNA follows: TGCGCCAGCAGCAAGACGGACAGGAACAACAATGAGCAGTTCTTC. It codes for CASSKTDRNNNEQFF.

Ten or more counts support this clonotype. The rearrangement joins TRBV24-1 to TRBJ2-3; tentative D call: TRBD2 (6 bases). Germline CDR1 KGHDR, CDR2 SFDVKD. The CDR3 loop spans 16 amino acids. Trimming pared 9 bases from V and 6 bases from J, leaving 24 bases between. The CDR3 sequence: CATGGQGTHPSDTQYF. CDR3 bases: TGTGCCACCGGAGGCCAAGGGACTCATCCAAGTGATACGCAGTATTTT.

This clonotype was picked up a small number of times. The V and J genes are TRBV7-9 and TRBJ1-1; D is possibly TRBD1 (6 bases). CDR1 is SEHNR, CDR2 FQNEAQ, per germline (reference sequence). This CDR3 has 15 amino acids. Trimming cost V 5 bases and J 8 bases, with 21 bases left between them. Here the CDR3 reads CASSLPLGGLGEAFF. In DNA form, the CDR3 reads TGTGCCAGCAGCCTCCCTCTGGGGGGCCTCGGAGAAGCTTTCTTT.

This clonotype was observed many times. The rearrangement links TRBV5-6 to TRBJ1-1; tentative D call: TRBD1 (5 bases). Trimming removed 1 base from V and 0 bases from J, with 13 bases in between. Germline V lookup: CDR1 SGHDT, CDR2 YYEEEE. The CDR3 sequence is 16 residues long. For the CDR3, the DNA is TGTGCCAGCAGCTTGTACCCGGGACCGGTGAACACTGAAGCTTTCTTT. It yields the protein CASSLYPGPVNTEAFF.

Ten or more counts support this clonotype. J is TRBJ1-1 and V is TRBV4-1; no definite D call. This CDR3 region has 14 residues. Germline assignment: CDR1 MGHRA and CDR2 YSYEKL. V was shortened by 0 bases and J by 2 bases, with 7 bases between the two germline ends. The CDR3 DNA reads as TGCGCCAGCAGCCAAGAGTGGGCCAACACTGAAGCTTTCTTT. This translates into CASSQEWANTEAFF.

This clonotype was detected many times. This chain joins TRBV6-2 or TRBV6-3 and TRBJ2-7; 8 bases are a match to TRBD1. The CDR3 extends over 14 amino acids. Looked up from germline, CDR1 is MNHEY and CDR2 is SVGEGT. V lost 6 bases to trimming and J lost 2 bases; unmatched junction nucleotides: 6. CDR3 DNA: TGTGCCAGCAGCGCCGGGACAGGCGCCTACGAGCAGTACTTC. This codes for CASSAGTGAYEQYF.

Of note for this clonotype: One end of the junction fails to match germline, which may point to a read error. The chain recombines TRBV7-7 with TRBJ1-5; D ambiguous. From germline, CDR1 is SSHAT and CDR2 FNYEAQ (reference sequence). The CDR3 consists of 13 residues. CDR3 coding DNA: TGTGCTAGCAGCCTATACCTCGGGCAGCCCCAGCATTTT. It encodes CASSLYLGQPQHF.

This clonotype was detected ten times or more. One end of the junction does not line up with germline, which may come from a read error. This sequence joins TRBV5-5 and TRBJ1-6; tentative D call: TRBD1 (6 bases). This CDR3 region has 15 residues. Germline assignment: CDR1 SGHKS and CDR2 YYEKEE (reference sequence). The CDR3 sequence: CASSLAGASDSPLNF. As DNA, the CDR3 is TGTGCCAGCAGCTTGGCAGGGGCGAGCGATTCACCCCTCAACTTT.

This clonotype came up a few times. The chain couples TRBV5-1 to TRBJ1-1; no clear D gene. The CDR3 loop spans 15 amino acids. With 2 bases removed from V and 5 bases from J, the gap between germline ends came to 16 bases. Germline CDR1 and CDR2: SGHRS and YFSETQ. CDR3 region: CASSLERVPTTEAFF. The DNA of the CDR3 is TGCGCCAGCAGCTTAGAGAGGGTTCCGACGACTGAAGCTTTCTTT.